This passage covers 18 T cell receptor beta chains from one sample sequenced in a study of CD8+ T cells in alopecia areata. Treatment: oral pan-JAK inhibitor, 5-10 mg twice daily. Sequencing relied on a cDNA template that was reverse transcribed from extracted RNA. The protocol was immunoSEQ multiplex PCR, while the TCRdb copy is restricted to in-frame clones and leaves out a portion. The table lists 140,000 to 150,000 clones, around 50% of them singletons. Sequenced here: CD8+ T cells sorted from blood, sampled at week 4, from a patient treated with tofacitinib. The receptors here all came from a human donor with alopecia areata.

CDR3 DNA: TGCGCCAGCAGCTTCGAAACTAACAGAGACCTCTACGAGCAGTACTTC. Translation gives CASSFETNRDLYEQYF. The chain combines TRBV5-1 with TRBJ2-7; D is undetermined. V dropped 2 bases and J dropped 3 bases, with 18 bases sitting between them. The CDR3 contains 16 residues. Germline V gene sequence: CDR1 SGHRS, CDR2 YFSETQ.

In this sample, this clone turned up once. This chain connects TRBV5-1 to TRBJ1-2, with D unresolved. Germline V gives CDR1 SGHRS, CDR2 YFSETQ. V shed 0 bases and J shed 2 bases, with 8 bases lying between them. The CDR3 has 14 amino acids. CDR3 coding DNA: TGCGCCAGCAGCTTGGGTAGAGGGAACTATGGCTACACCTTC. It codes for CASSLGRGNYGYTF. Combining the CDR3 with reference TRBV5-1 and TRBJ1-2 gives the whole variable domain KAGVTQTPRYLIKTRGQQVTLSCSPISGHRSVSWYQQTPGQGLQFLFEYFSETQRNKGNFPGRFSGRQFSNSRSEMNVSTLELGDSALYLCASSLGRGNYGYTFGSGTRLTVV.

The gene calls are TRBV13 and TRBJ2-1; D is ambiguous. From germline, CDR1 is PRHDT and CDR2 FYEKMQ (reference sequence). CDR3 length: 13 residues. V was clipped by 1 base and J by 8 bases, with 9 bases between them. The CDR3 DNA follows: TGTGCCAGCAGCTTAGAAGGTTCGGATGAGCAGTTCTTC. Translation: CASSLEGSDEQFF.

The V gene is TRBV30, the J gene TRBJ2-7, with D possibly being TRBD1 (6 bases). The germline V and J ends were trimmed by 4 bases and 1 base, with 14 bases remaining between them. Germline loops: CDR1 GTSNPN, CDR2 SVGIG (reference sequence). CDR3 length: 14 residues. The DNA for the CDR3 is TGTGCCTGGAAAAGGACAGCCTTATCCTACGAGCAGTACTTC. It yields the protein CAWKRTALSYEQYF.

This clone came up a few times. The chain carries TRBV21-1 and TRBJ1-1; TRBD1 is taken as the D call from the table, unchecked against the DNA. TRBV21-1 is described as a pseudogene. CDR3 length equals 13 residues. The CDR3, as DNA: TGTGCCAGCAGCAACGCTCCAGGCCCTGAAGCTTTCTTT. Its translation: CASSNAPGPEAFF.

The chain carries TRBV27 and TRBJ2-7; 7 bases line up with TRBD1. The junction had 8 bases not matched to a gene; V was cut back by 0 bases and J by 3 bases. CDR1 MNHEY and CDR2 SMNVEV come from the germline V gene (reference sequence). The CDR3 spans 16 residues. CDR3 DNA: TGTGCCAGCAGTTTATCGATCGGGACAGCGAGCTACGAGCAGTACTTC. It translates to CASSLSIGTASYEQYF.

This clone was found a few times. V gene TRBV25-1 combines with J gene TRBJ2-2, with a possible D match to TRBD2 (6 bases). Deletions cut 11 bases from V and 4 bases from J, with 20 bases between. The V gene's germline CDR1 is MGHDK and CDR2 SYGVNS. The CDR3 is 15 amino acids. As DNA, the CDR3 is TGTGCCGCTGCTCAGTCGGAGGGCCCCACCGGGGAGCTGTTTTTT. Its translation is CAAAQSEGPTGELFF. Full variable domain (rest looked up from reference TRBV25-1 and TRBJ2-2): EADIYQTPRYLVIGTGKKITLECSQTMGHDKMYWYQQDPGMELHLIHYSYGVNSTEKGDLSSESTVSRIRTEHFPLTLESARPSHTSQYLCAAAQSEGPTGELFFGEGSRLTVL.

The rearrangement joins TRBV5-6 to TRBJ2-7; 7 positions agree with TRBD1. The CDR3 is 13 amino acids. Germline V CDR1 and CDR2: SGHDT, YYEEEE. V lost 4 bases to trimming and J lost 3 bases; unmatched junction nucleotides: 4. The CDR3 reads CASSQTGDYEQYF. The CDR3 bases are TGTGCCAGCAGCCAAACAGGGGACTACGAGCAGTACTTC.

In its sample, this clone was seen a few times. The chain carries TRBV6-1 and TRBJ2-7, with D unresolved. In germline, CDR1 is MNHNS, CDR2 SASEGT. V shed 0 bases and J shed 3 bases, with 15 bases lying between them. CDR3 length equals 16 residues. CDR3 residues: CASSEAPENWSYEQYF. The CDR3 nucleotides read TGTGCCAGCAGTGAAGCGCCGGAAAATTGGAGCTACGAGCAGTACTTC.

The chain has TRBV4-1 and TRBJ2-1; TRBD1 matches at 8 bases. This CDR3 is built from 14 residues. CDR1 MGHRA and CDR2 YSYEKL come from the germline V gene. V shed 4 bases and J 6 bases; nucleotides not matched to a gene: 5. The CDR3 nucleotides are TGCGCCAGCAGCCTAGACAGGGGTCGCAATGAGCAGTTCTTC. Translated, it gives CASSLDRGRNEQFF.

The chain joins TRBV29-1 to TRBJ2-3; possibly TRBD2 for D (6 bases). CDR1 SQVTM and CDR2 ANQGSEA come from the germline V gene. CDR3 length equals 14 residues. V lost 6 bases to trimming and J lost 4 bases, with 17 bases between them. CDR3 sequence reads: CSVAGLKGADTQYF. DNA of the CDR3: TGCAGCGTGGCGGGACTTAAGGGCGCAGATACGCAGTATTTT.

The chain is built from TRBV29-1 and TRBJ2-7; no clear D gene. Trimming shortened V by 5 bases and J by 2 bases, and 16 bases separated the two germline ends. The length of the CDR3 is 14 residues. Germline loops: CDR1 SQVTM, CDR2 ANQGSEA. For the CDR3, the DNA is TGCAGCGTTACCGGATCTGGGCCAGCCTACGAGCAGTACTTC. This gives the protein CSVTGSGPAYEQYF.

V gene TRBV30 combines with J gene TRBJ1-6; no clear D. Germline V CDR1 and CDR2: GTSNPN, SVGIG (reference sequence). V lost 4 bases, J lost 6 bases, and 13 bases lay in between. The CDR3 is made up of 14 amino acids. The CDR3 region has the DNA TGTGCCTGGAATTCCGGGGTCGGTAATTCACCCCTCCACTTT. Residues: CAWNSGVGNSPLHF.

This chain connects TRBV29-1 to TRBJ2-1, with D perhaps given as TRBD1 or TRBD2 (5 bases each). Germline V gene data show CDR1 as SQVTM and CDR2 as ANQGSEA. This CDR3 contains 13 residues. The V end was cut by 6 bases, the J end by 2 bases, with 11 bases between. The DNA for the CDR3 is TGCAGCGTCTGGGGGTTTCCCTACAATGAGCAGTTCTTC. As protein: CSVWGFPYNEQFF.

The chain employs TRBV29-1 and TRBJ1-2, with a possible D match to TRBD1 (6 bases). Germline CDR1 and CDR2: SQVTM and ANQGSEA. Trimming took off 8 bases at V and 6 bases at J, with 19 bases between the two ends. This CDR3 region has 13 residues. CDR3 sequence reads: CSHPAEGENGYTF. For the CDR3, the DNA is TGCAGCCACCCCGCGGAGGGGGAGAATGGCTACACCTTC.

This rearrangement joins TRBV5-4 to TRBJ2-7; 7 nucleotides line up with TRBD1. The CDR3 is made up of 13 amino acids. Germline V gene sequence: CDR1 SGHNT, CDR2 YYREEE (reference sequence). The V gene end was trimmed by 4 bases and the J gene end by 4 bases; junction bases not matched to a gene: 5. CDR3 in amino acids: CASSHGTAYEQYF. In DNA, the CDR3 is TGTGCCAGCAGCCATGGGACAGCTTACGAGCAGTACTTC.

The genes are TRBV11-2 and TRBJ1-1; the D is unclear. The CDR3 runs to 16 residues. Germline-derived CDR1 and CDR2 are SGHAT and FQNNGV. V dropped 5 bases and J dropped 0 bases, with 16 bases sitting between them. Here the CDR3 reads CASSIIPDGMNTEAFF. Here the CDR3 DNA reads TGTGCCAGCAGCATAATCCCAGACGGCATGAACACTGAAGCTTTCTTT.

This clone was detected only a few times. The rearrangement links TRBV2 to TRBJ2-7; 9 bases fit TRBD1. Germline CDR1 is SNHLY and CDR2 is FYNNEI. With 1 base clipped from V and 7 bases from J, the junction kept 8 bases outside the gene matches. The CDR3 loop spans 15 amino acids. The DNA for the CDR3 is TGTGCCAGCAGTGAAGTCGGACAGGGGTCCGGAGAGCAGTACTTC. The encoded protein is CASSEVGQGSGEQYF.